The rows below give T cell receptor beta chains drawn from one sample of a study of Ad26.COV2.S vaccination and SARS-CoV-2 variants. Only in-frame clones appear in the TCRdb table, and some are missing; sequencing was by immunoSEQ multiplex PCR. The profile shows 410,000 or so clones, 90% of them singletons. The sample in question was peripheral blood, obtained in a trial of Ad26.COV2.S vaccine versus placebo. The origin of the receptors is a person aged 18 to 59 who received the Ad26.COV2.S COVID-19 vaccine or a placebo. CDR3s include the opening cysteine and the closing phenylalanine or tryptophan.

j_call | cdr3_length | v_call | cdr3_aa
TRBJ2-3 | 16 | TRBV5-4 | CASSFVLAGVSGTQYF
TRBJ2-1 | 16 | TRBV5-4 | CASSARGGASYNEQFF
TRBJ2-7 | 14 | TRBV27 | CASSPEQGTYEQYF
TRBJ2-7 | 15 | TRBV9 | CASSVEAPSSYEQYF
TRBJ2-5 | 14 | TRBV6-2/TRBV6-3 | CASSSGTSRETQYF
TRBJ2-5 | 13 | TRBV27 | CASSSDRGETQYF
TRBJ2-7 | 14 | TRBV4-3 | CASSRVDSSYEQYF
TRBJ2-3 | 16 | TRBV9 | CASSLPRAGWTDTQYF
TRBJ2-1 | 18 | TRBV10-1 | CASSESNRGLAYNHEQFF
TRBJ1-2 | 13 | TRBV7-2 | CASSETGVSGYTF